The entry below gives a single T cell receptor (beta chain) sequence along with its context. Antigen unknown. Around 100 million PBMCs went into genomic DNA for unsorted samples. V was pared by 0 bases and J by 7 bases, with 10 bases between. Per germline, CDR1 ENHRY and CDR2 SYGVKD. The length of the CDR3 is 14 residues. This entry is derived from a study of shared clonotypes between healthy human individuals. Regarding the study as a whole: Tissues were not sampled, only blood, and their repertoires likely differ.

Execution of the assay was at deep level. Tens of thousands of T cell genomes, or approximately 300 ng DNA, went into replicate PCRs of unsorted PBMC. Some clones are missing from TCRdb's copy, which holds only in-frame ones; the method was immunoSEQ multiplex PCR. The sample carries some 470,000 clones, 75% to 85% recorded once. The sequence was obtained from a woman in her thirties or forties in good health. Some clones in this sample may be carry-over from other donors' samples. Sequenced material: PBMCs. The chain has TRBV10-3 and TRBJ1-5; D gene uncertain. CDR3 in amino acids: CAISESIGQQPQHF. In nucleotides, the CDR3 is TGTGCCATCAGTGAGTCGATAGGGCAGCAGCCCCAGCATTTT.